The 23 T cell receptor beta chains in this list originate from one sample, sequenced in a study of control samples from healthy donors and cancer patients. Clones were read by immunoSEQ multiplex PCR, and TCRdb kept only the in-frame ones, dropping some. The table lists about 130,000 clones, less than 95% of them singletons. The sequencing sample was made of blood. The receptors were gathered from a man younger than 35 in good health.

The genes are TRBV7-3 and TRBJ1-5; D unresolved. The CDR3 covers 12 residues. V gave up 6 bases and J gave up 6 bases, with 9 bases separating them. CDR1 is SGHTA and CDR2 is FQGTGA in the germline V gene. The CDR3, as DNA: TGTGCCAGCAGTAGCCCCTCTCAGCCCCAGCATTTT. Translating it yields CASSSPSQPQHF. The whole variable domain, remainder taken from reference TRBV7-3 and TRBJ1-5, is GAGVSQTPSNKVTEKGKYVELRCDPISGHTALYWYRQSLGQGPEFLIYFQGTGAADDSGLPNDRFFAVRPEGSVSTLKIQRTERGDSAVYLCASSSPSQPQHFGDGTRLSIL.

This chain links TRBV5-1 with TRBJ2-7; possibly TRBD1 for D (6 bases). The CDR3 loop spans 16 amino acids. The V gene lost 1 base and the J gene lost 1 base, with 15 bases spanning the gap. CDR1 is SGHRS and CDR2 is YFSETQ in the germline V gene. The DNA for the CDR3 is TGCGCCAGCAGCTTGTTGTACAGGGAAAGATCCTACGAGCAGTACTTC. It translates to CASSLLYRERSYEQYF. Complete variable domain (other parts from reference TRBV5-1 and TRBJ2-7): KAGVTQTPRYLIKTRGQQVTLSCSPISGHRSVSWYQQTPGQGLQFLFEYFSETQRNKGNFPGRFSGRQFSNSRSEMNVSTLELGDSALYLCASSLLYRERSYEQYFGPGTRLTVT.

In this sample, this clone turned up once. The rearrangement uses TRBV11-2 and TRBJ2-2, with 8 bases matching TRBD2. Germline-derived CDR1 and CDR2 are SGHAT and FQNNGV. V lost 6 bases, J lost 7 bases, and 22 bases stayed unmatched. CDR3 size: 19 residues. The CDR3 sequence is CASSSNIVGTREQGGELFF. CDR3 DNA sequence: TGTGCCAGCAGTTCTAACATTGTGGGGACTAGAGAACAGGGCGGGGAGCTGTTTTTT.

V and J are TRBV5-1 and TRBJ1-6; D possibly corresponds to TRBD1 (5 bases). V shed 4 bases and J shed 10 bases, with 15 bases lying between them. The CDR3 is 14 residues long. Germline lookup yields CDR1 SGHRS and CDR2 YFSETQ. This CDR3 is CASSDPGRWSPLHF. The CDR3 DNA follows: TGCGCCAGCAGCGACCCGGGACGGTGGTCACCCCTCCACTTT.

The gene calls are TRBV5-1 and TRBJ2-5, with unresolved D. Germline V gene data show CDR1 as SGHRS and CDR2 as YFSETQ. This CDR3 contains 14 residues. Trimming took off 0 bases at V and 1 base at J, with 7 bases between the two ends. The CDR3 DNA follows: TGCGCCAGCAGCTTGGTTGGTTCCCAAGAGACCCAGTACTTC. This sequence encodes CASSLVGSQETQYF.

The chain links TRBV2 to TRBJ1-5, with no clear D. Trimming shortened V by 3 bases and J by 0 bases, and 9 bases separated the two germline ends. Germline V gene data show CDR1 as SNHLY and CDR2 as FYNNEI. The CDR3 is made up of 15 amino acids. CDR3 nucleotides: TGTGCCAGCAGTGATAAAGGCTATAGCAATCAGCCCCAGCATTTT. It encodes CASSDKGYSNQPQHF.

The chain has TRBV30 and TRBJ2-3, with 7 bases lining up with TRBD2. The CDR3 is 18 residues long. Unmatched junction bases numbered 15, after V lost 1 base and J lost 2 bases. Germline V lookup: CDR1 GTSNPN, CDR2 SVGIG (reference sequence). CDR3 sequence (DNA): TGTGCCTGGAGTGCCCCCGGCCTAGCTAGCGGAACCACAGATACGCAGTATTTT. Its protein product is CAWSAPGLASGTTDTQYF.

V gene TRBV5-4 combines with J gene TRBJ2-1; the D gene is possibly TRBD2 (7 bases). The CDR3 sequence is 13 residues long. With 3 bases removed from V and 8 bases from J, the gap between germline ends came to 12 bases. The germline V gene has CDR1 SGHNT and CDR2 YYREEE (reference sequence). This chain's CDR3 is CASSSPGGHEQFF. The DNA of the CDR3 is TGTGCCAGCAGCTCCCCGGGGGGCCATGAGCAGTTCTTC. The full variable domain, its missing parts supplied by reference TRBV5-4 and TRBJ2-1, is ETGVTQSPTHLIKTRGQQVTLRCSSQSGHNTVSWYQQALGQGPQFIFQYYREEENGRGNFPPRFSGLQFPNYSSELNVNALELDDSALYLCASSSPGGHEQFFGPGTRLTVL.

V usage is TRBV7-9 and J usage is TRBJ1-1; TRBD1 matches 9 bases. The CDR3 spans 14 residues. The V gene's germline CDR1 is SEHNR and CDR2 FQNEAQ (reference sequence). V lost 4 bases to trimming and J lost 4 bases; unmatched junction nucleotides: 4. The CDR3 loop reads CASSSTGGLTEAFF. DNA for the CDR3: TGTGCCAGCAGCTCTACAGGGGGCCTCACTGAAGCTTTCTTT. Variable domain in full (rest from reference TRBV7-9 and TRBJ1-1): DTGVSQNPRHKITKRGQNVTFRCDPISEHNRLYWYRQTLGQGPEFLTYFQNEAQLEKSRLLSDRFSAERPKGSFSTLEIQRTEQGDSAMYLCASSSTGGLTEAFFGQGTRLTVV.

V gene TRBV10-2 combines with J gene TRBJ1-2, with 8 bases lining up with TRBD1. J was trimmed by 3 bases and V by 6 bases; bases with no gene match: 3. CDR3 length: 13 amino acids. Germline V gene data show CDR1 as WSHSY and CDR2 as SAAADI. The CDR3 region has the DNA TGCGCCAGCAGGGGACAGGATTACTATGGCTACACCTTC. It yields the protein CASRGQDYYGYTF.

The count of this clone is one. V is TRBV5-1 and J is TRBJ2-7; TRBD1 matches 10 bases. The V segment lost 4 bases and the J segment 5 bases; nucleotides outside the gene matches: 6. The V gene's germline CDR1 is SGHRS and CDR2 YFSETQ. This CDR3 spans 14 amino acids. The CDR3 DNA is TGCGCCAGCAGCCTTTGGACAGGGGGGCACGAGCAGTACTTC. The encoded protein is CASSLWTGGHEQYF.

The chain links TRBV10-2 to TRBJ1-1; unclear D gene. Germline CDR1 and CDR2: WSHSY and SAAADI. The germline V and J ends were trimmed by 8 bases and 3 bases, with 7 bases remaining between them. CDR3 length: 11 residues. DNA of the CDR3: TGCGCCAGCCTCTTGGACACTGAAGCTTTCTTT. It translates to CASLLDTEAFF.

For the CDR3, the DNA is TGTGCCAGTAGTATAGGGGCAATGAACGAGCAGTACTTC. It specifies CASSIGAMNEQYF. The V gene is TRBV19, the J gene TRBJ2-7; D not resolved. Trimming cost V 1 base and J 5 bases, with 9 bases left between them. The CDR3 is made up of 13 amino acids. Germline V gives CDR1 LNHDA, CDR2 SQIVND (reference sequence).

The chain links TRBV6-5 to TRBJ2-7; no firm D call. CDR1 is MNHEY, CDR2 SVGAGI, per germline. V shed 3 bases and J shed 4 bases, with 10 bases lying between them. This CDR3 is 13 amino acids long. CDR3 protein: CASSYRLQYEQYF. CDR3 nucleotide sequence: TGTGCCAGCAGTTATAGGCTGCAATACGAGCAGTACTTC.

The chain links TRBV28 to TRBJ2-7; D remains ambiguous. The CDR3 loop spans 15 amino acids. Germline loops: CDR1 MDHEN, CDR2 SYDVKM. V lost 1 base and J 2 bases, leaving 12 bases between the germline ends. CDR3 sequence (DNA): TGTGCCAGCAGTTTATATCCGGACGGAACCTACGAGCAGTACTTC. It yields the protein CASSLYPDGTYEQYF.

The CDR3: CAITPNRVSGYNEQFF. DNA of the CDR3: TGTGCCATCACTCCTAACCGGGTCTCTGGCTACAATGAGCAGTTCTTC. This chain joins TRBV10-3 and TRBJ2-1, with unresolved D. This CDR3 region has 16 residues. Germline V CDR1 and CDR2: ENHRY, SYGVKD. With 7 bases removed from V and 3 bases from J, the gap between germline ends came to 19 bases.

This clone was recorded only once. The gene calls are TRBV7-9 and TRBJ1-1, with 7 bases identical to TRBD1. J gave up 4 bases and V 4 bases, and 3 bases lay outside the gene matches. Germline-derived CDR1 and CDR2 are SEHNR and FQNEAQ (reference sequence). This CDR3 spans 13 amino acids. CDR3 DNA sequence: TGTGCCAGCAGCTCAGGGGGATTCACTGAAGCTTTCTTT. Its protein product is CASSSGGFTEAFF.

The rearrangement joins TRBV7-3 to TRBJ2-3; 11 bases are shared with TRBD2. CDR3 length: 15 amino acids. V lost 5 bases to trimming and J lost 6 bases; unmatched junction nucleotides: 7. Germline CDR1 is SGHTA and CDR2 is FQGTGA. The CDR3 loop is CASSLSGGAGDTQYF. CDR3 nucleotide sequence: TGTGCCAGCAGCCTTAGCGGGGGGGCCGGCGATACGCAGTATTTT. Variable domain in full (rest from reference TRBV7-3 and TRBJ2-3): GAGVSQTPSNKVTEKGKYVELRCDPISGHTALYWYRQSLGQGPEFLIYFQGTGAADDSGLPNDRFFAVRPEGSVSTLKIQRTERGDSAVYLCASSLSGGAGDTQYFGPGTRLTVL.

V usage is TRBV2 and J usage is TRBJ1-4; D not certain. The CDR3 runs 13 residues. CDR1 and CDR2 from the germline V gene are SNHLY and FYNNEI. The V and J ends lost 6 bases and 5 bases respectively, with 10 bases between them. The CDR3 spells CASRFAGNEKLFF. CDR3 bases: TGTGCCAGCAGGTTCGCGGGGAATGAAAAACTGTTTTTT.

V is TRBV7-8 and J is TRBJ2-4, with a possible D match to TRBD1 (6 bases). Trimming removed 1 base at V and 6 bases at J, with 16 bases between. In germline, CDR1 is SGHVS, CDR2 FQNEAQ. The CDR3 extends over 16 amino acids. The DNA for the CDR3 is TGTGCCAGCAGCTTAGGGACAGTATCATGGGGAAACATTCAGTACTTC. It codes for CASSLGTVSWGNIQYF.

This clone occurred once. This chain joins TRBV6-1 and TRBJ2-5; D unclear. The V end was cut by 2 bases, the J end by 3 bases, with 10 bases between. CDR1 MNHNS and CDR2 SASEGT come from the germline V gene. The CDR3 length is 14 residues. The CDR3 sequence: CASSEWQVEETQYF. CDR3 DNA sequence: TGTGCCAGCAGTGAATGGCAGGTAGAAGAGACCCAGTACTTC.

The genes are TRBV6-6 and TRBJ1-5; 7 bases fit TRBD1. The CDR3 extends over 16 amino acids. The J segment lost 5 bases and the V segment lost 6 bases, leaving 13 bases of the junction unmatched. CDR1 is MNHNY and CDR2 is SVGAGI in the germline V gene (reference sequence). The CDR3 DNA reads TGTGCCAGCAGCTCTGATGAGGGGGCCCTCGATCAGCCCCAGCATTTT. Translating gives CASSSDEGALDQPQHF.

The chain employs TRBV25-1 and TRBJ2-1; perhaps TRBD1 as D (6 bases). With 7 bases removed from V and 0 bases from J, the gap between germline ends came to 13 bases. CDR1 MGHDK and CDR2 SYGVNS come from the germline V gene. There are 15 residues in the CDR3. The DNA for the CDR3 is TGTGCCAGCACCCAAGACAGGAGCTCCTACAATGAGCAGTTCTTC. Residues: CASTQDRSSYNEQFF.